Each of the 21 T cell receptor beta chains below was sequenced from the same sample in a study of blood T cell repertoires in COVID-19. The table came from immunoSEQ multiplex PCR; TCRdb's copy has only in-frame clones and leaves some out. The sample records tens of thousands of clones, roughly 83% being singletons. The specimen was peripheral blood. All receptors derive from a man in his 70s with acute or convalescent COVID-19.

This clone was detected a few times. This chain links TRBV20-1 with TRBJ2-2; TRBD2 might be the D (6 bases). V was shortened by 3 bases and J by 3 bases, with 17 bases between the two germline ends. The CDR3 spans 16 residues. CDR1 is DFQATT, CDR2 SNEGSKA, per germline (reference sequence). CDR3 sequence: CSASLNEASDTGELFF. The CDR3 coding sequence is TGCAGTGCTAGTTTAAATGAAGCTAGCGACACCGGGGAGCTGTTTTTT.

The chain recombines TRBV5-4 with TRBJ1-6; D unresolved. This CDR3 comprises 14 residues. V was cut by 9 bases and J by 7 bases, with 17 bases left in between. CDR1 is SGHNT and CDR2 is YYREEE in the germline V gene (reference sequence). CDR3 residues: CATRGMPPNSPLHF. The CDR3 DNA sequence: TGTGCCACCCGGGGAATGCCACCGAATTCACCCCTCCACTTT.

This chain links TRBV11-2 with TRBJ1-3, with D unclear. This CDR3 is 15 amino acids long. Between the trimmed V and J ends, which lost 0 bases and 6 bases, there was a span of 12 bases. CDR1 and CDR2 (germline): SGHAT, FQNNGV. In DNA form, the CDR3 reads TGTGCCAGCAGCTTAGACGGAGGGTTGACAAACACCATATATTTT. Its translation is CASSLDGGLTNTIYF. Using reference TRBV11-2 and TRBJ1-3 for the parts outside the CDR3, the full variable domain is EAGVAQSPRYKIIEKRQSVAFWCNPISGHATLYWYQQILGQGPKLLIQFQNNGVVDDSQLPKDRFSAERLKGVDSTLKIQPAKLEDSAVYLCASSLDGGLTNTIYFGEGSWLTVV.

The table lists this clone with a few counts. V usage is TRBV5-4 and J usage is TRBJ2-2, with 7 bases matching TRBD1. The CDR3 sequence is 15 residues long. Germline loops: CDR1 SGHNT, CDR2 YYREEE (reference sequence). Losses at the gene ends were 6 bases for V and 1 base for J; bases not matched to a gene: 6. Written as DNA, the CDR3 is TGTGCCAGCACAGTGGGGACAGAGAACACCGGGGAGCTGTTTTTT. This codes for CASTVGTENTGELFF.

This chain uses TRBV19 with TRBJ2-7; possible D gene TRBD2, 6 bases. Per germline, CDR1 LNHDA and CDR2 SQIVND (reference sequence). This CDR3 is 15 amino acids long. V lost 2 bases and J 5 bases, leaving 16 bases between the germline ends. For the CDR3, the DNA is TGTGCCAGTAGTATAACCGGGACTTCAGTCGACGAGCAGTACTTC. It translates to CASSITGTSVDEQYF.

The V call is TRBV14, the J call TRBJ2-6, with 7 bases fitting TRBD1. V shed 1 base, J shed 5 bases, and the junction held 2 bases outside the gene matches. The germline V gene encodes CDR1 SGHDN and CDR2 FVKESK. This CDR3 spans 15 amino acids. DNA for the CDR3: TGTGCCAGCAGCCAAGCAGGGGGTAGGGCCAACGTCCTGACTTTC. Translating gives CASSQAGGRANVLTF.

This rearrangement joins TRBV28 to TRBJ2-5; 7 bases align to TRBD2. The CDR3 covers 13 residues. Germline CDR1 reads MDHEN; CDR2 reads SYDVKM. V gave up 11 bases and J gave up 5 bases; unmatched junction bases: 11. CDR3: CAAVEAGGETQYF. DNA of the CDR3: TGTGCCGCCGTTGAGGCCGGGGGGGAGACCCAGTACTTC.

CDR3: CASSQEPGRGSNEKLFF. In DNA form, the CDR3 reads TGTGCCAGCAGCCAAGAGCCGGGGAGAGGGTCTAATGAAAAACTGTTTTTT. The V call is TRBV3-1 (or the pseudogene TRBV3-2), the J call TRBJ1-4; no reliable D call. This CDR3 spans 17 amino acids. The V end lost 0 bases, the J end lost 3 bases, and 14 bases lay between the germline ends. Germline V CDR1 and CDR2: LGHDT, YNNKEL (reference sequence).

Only a few counts were recorded for this clone. This chain joins TRBV5-6 and TRBJ1-3; D not certain. This CDR3 spans 14 amino acids. V shed 0 bases and J shed 6 bases, with 10 bases lying between them. CDR1 and CDR2 (germline): SGHDT, YYEEEE. CDR3 in amino acids: CASSLGSGINTIYF. For the CDR3, the DNA is TGTGCCAGCAGCTTGGGCAGCGGAATAAACACCATATATTTT.

The rearrangement links TRBV4-1 to TRBJ2-3; 14 bases fit TRBD2. Germline V gene lookup returns CDR1 MGHRA and CDR2 YSYEKL. V was pared by 0 bases and J by 0 bases, with 8 bases of the junction left unmatched. The CDR3 loop spans 20 amino acids. CDR3 coding DNA: TGCGCCAGCAGCCAAGATGGGACTAGCGGGAGACTATCTAGCACAGATACGCAGTATTTT. Translation gives CASSQDGTSGRLSSTDTQYF.

The V gene is TRBV19, the J gene TRBJ1-5, with D possibly TRBD1 on 5 matching bases. The CDR3 contains 15 residues. The ends were cut back, 2 bases at V and 6 bases at J, with 14 bases in the middle. The germline gives CDR1 LNHDA, CDR2 SQIVND (reference sequence). CDR3 in DNA: TGTGCCAGTAGTATAAGCTTGGGGGGGGGTCAGCCCCAGCATTTT. Amino acids: CASSISLGGGQPQHF.

The genes are TRBV28 and TRBJ1-4; D is perhaps TRBD1 (5 bases). Trimming shortened V by 8 bases and J by 0 bases, and 10 bases separated the two germline ends. The CDR3 contains 14 residues. Germline CDR1 is MDHEN and CDR2 is SYDVKM. CDR3 coding DNA: TGTGCCAGCGGGTCGACAGCAACTAATGAAAAACTGTTTTTT. It yields the protein CASGSTATNEKLFF.

The V and J genes are TRBV29-1 and TRBJ1-1; D call uncertain. There are 14 residues in the CDR3. The V end was cut by 6 bases, the J end by 0 bases, with 14 bases between. The V gene's germline CDR1 is SQVTM and CDR2 ANQGSEA. Written as DNA, the CDR3 is TGCAGCGTCTTGAATCTGGCGGTGAACACTGAAGCTTTCTTT. It is translated as CSVLNLAVNTEAFF.

As for this clone: Other DNA sequences in this specimen translate into the identical CDR3. As DNA, the CDR3 is TGCGCCAGCAGCTTGGCGGGGGGCAACACTGAAGCTTTCTTT. Translation gives CASSLAGGNTEAFF. The genes are TRBV5-1 and TRBJ1-1; D might be TRBD1 (6 bases). This CDR3 contains 14 residues. V lost 0 bases, J lost 2 bases, and 8 bases lay in between. Germline V gives CDR1 SGHRS, CDR2 YFSETQ. The whole variable domain, remainder taken from reference TRBV5-1 and TRBJ1-1, is KAGVTQTPRYLIKTRGQQVTLSCSPISGHRSVSWYQQTPGQGLQFLFEYFSETQRNKGNFPGRFSGRQFSNSRSEMNVSTLELGDSALYLCASSLAGGNTEAFFGQGTRLTVV.

V and J are TRBV4-2 and TRBJ1-2; D may be TRBD1 (5 bases). The CDR3 is 14 amino acids. Trimming stripped 1 base from V and 4 bases from J, with 10 bases between. Germline V gene lookup returns CDR1 LGHNA and CDR2 YNFKEQ. DNA for the CDR3: TGTGCCAGCAGCCAAGGCTCAGGGATCTATGGCTACACCTTC. Translation: CASSQGSGIYGYTF.

This clone has a handful of counts. J is TRBJ2-3 and V is TRBV5-4, with D maybe TRBD1 (6 bases). V was trimmed by 4 bases and J by 3 bases, leaving 18 bases between them. Germline lookup yields CDR1 SGHNT and CDR2 YYREEE (reference sequence). The CDR3 has 16 residues. CDR3 DNA sequence: TGTGCCAGCAGCACAAGCAGGGGCGTTGGTACAGATACGCAGTATTTT. Translation: CASSTSRGVGTDTQYF.

The DNA for the CDR3 is TGTGCCTGGGCAACATGGGGGGGCACTGAAGCTTTCTTT. Translation: CAWATWGGTEAFF. The gene calls are TRBV30 and TRBJ1-1; tentatively, D is TRBD1 (5 bases). The germline V and J ends were trimmed by 5 bases and 4 bases, with 14 bases remaining between them. CDR1 GTSNPN and CDR2 SVGIG come from the germline V gene (reference sequence). The CDR3 runs to 13 residues.

This clone appeared many times. The chain combines TRBV6-5 with TRBJ2-1, with TRBD2 matching over 10 bases. CDR3 size: 14 residues. J gave up 7 bases and V 0 bases, and 0 bases lay outside the gene matches. Per the germline V gene, CDR1 is MNHEY and CDR2 is SVGAGI. CDR3 nucleotides: TGTGCCAGCAGTTACTCGACTAGCGGGAATGAGCAGTTCTTC. This sequence encodes CASSYSTSGNEQFF.

The chain uses TRBV15 and TRBJ1-1; D remains unclear. Trimming took 5 bases from V and 0 from J, leaving 13 bases between them. Germline CDR1 and CDR2: LNHNV and YYDKDF (reference sequence). This CDR3 comprises 15 residues. The CDR3 spells CATSELGRMNTEAFF. The CDR3 DNA reads TGTGCCACCAGCGAACTGGGGAGGATGAACACTGAAGCTTTCTTT.

The chain recombines TRBV19 with TRBJ2-4; D ambiguous. The ends were cut back, 1 base at V and 0 bases at J, with 7 bases in the middle. CDR3 length: 15 amino acids. Germline CDR1 reads LNHDA; CDR2 reads SQIVND (reference sequence). CDR3 DNA sequence: TGTGCCAGTAGTATAGGTATTCTAGCCAAAAACATTCAGTACTTC. Its protein product is CASSIGILAKNIQYF.

The chain has TRBV3-1 (or the pseudogene TRBV3-2) and TRBJ2-7; D is unresolved. CDR1 is LGHDT and CDR2 is YNNKEL in the germline V gene (reference sequence). There are 13 residues in the CDR3. Trimming shortened V by 0 bases and J by 3 bases, and 6 bases separated the two germline ends. DNA for the CDR3: TGTGCCAGCAGCCAAGAGCTAGTCTACGAGCAGTACTTC. It yields the protein CASSQELVYEQYF.